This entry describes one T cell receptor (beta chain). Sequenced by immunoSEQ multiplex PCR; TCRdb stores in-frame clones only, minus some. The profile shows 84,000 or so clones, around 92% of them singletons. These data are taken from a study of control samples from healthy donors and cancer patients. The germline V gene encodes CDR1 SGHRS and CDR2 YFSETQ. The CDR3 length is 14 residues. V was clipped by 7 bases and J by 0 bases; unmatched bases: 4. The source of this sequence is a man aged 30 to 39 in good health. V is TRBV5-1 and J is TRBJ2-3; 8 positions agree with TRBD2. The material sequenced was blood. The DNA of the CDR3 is TGCGCCAGCGGAGCGGGGGATAGCACAGATACGCAGTATTTT. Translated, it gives CASGAGDSTDTQYF.